This T cell receptor beta chain was sequenced in a study of T cells in Graves' hyperthyroidism and ophthalmopathy. RNA transcripts served as the template for amplifying TCR beta CDR3 regions. The HTBI set primed first-round TCR CDR3 RT-PCR. TCRdb redid the calling of the multiplex PCR reads with MiXCR, one entry per CDR3 protein. The data hold some 560,000 distinct CDR3 sequences, with 15% to 18% observed a single time. This clonotype was counted many times. Germline assignment: CDR1 SGHTA and CDR2 FQGNSA. V shed 4 bases and J 4 bases; nucleotides not matched to a gene: 7. The length of the CDR3 is 16 residues.

The source of this sequence is a woman in her 30s with Graves' hyperthyroidism. V is TRBV7-2 and J is TRBJ2-1; 10 nucleotides match TRBD2. Sequencing was done on a sample of blood. This chain's CDR3 is CASSSSGRAFYNEQFF. CDR3 sequence (DNA): TGTGCCAGCAGCTCAAGCGGGAGGGCTTTTTACAATGAGCAGTTCTTC.